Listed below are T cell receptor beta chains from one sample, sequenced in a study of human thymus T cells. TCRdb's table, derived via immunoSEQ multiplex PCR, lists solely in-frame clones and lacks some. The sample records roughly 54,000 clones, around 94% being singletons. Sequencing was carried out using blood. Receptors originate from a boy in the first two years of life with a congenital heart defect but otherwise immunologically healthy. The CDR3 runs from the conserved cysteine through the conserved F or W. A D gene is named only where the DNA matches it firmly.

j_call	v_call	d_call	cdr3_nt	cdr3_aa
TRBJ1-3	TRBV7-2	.	TGTGCCAGCAGCCCGGGGGGGACCTCTGGAAACACCATATATTTT	CASSPGGTSGNTIYF
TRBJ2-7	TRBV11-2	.	TGTGCCAGCAGCTCCCTTTACGAGCAGTACTTC	CASSSLYEQYF
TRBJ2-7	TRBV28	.	TGTGCCAGCAGTTCGGACGCTACCGGGGTCCTCGAGCAGTACTTC	CASSSDATGVLEQYF
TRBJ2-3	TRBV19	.	TGTGCCAGTAGTGCGGGGCTCCGCACAGATACGCAGTATTTT	CASSAGLRTDTQYF
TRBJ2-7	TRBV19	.	TGTGCCAGCACTAATGGGGGCTACGAGCAGTACTTC	CASTNGGYEQYF
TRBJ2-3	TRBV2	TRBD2	TGTGCCAGCAAGCCGGGACTAGCTTCGCCAGATACGCAGTATTTT	CASKPGLASPDTQYF
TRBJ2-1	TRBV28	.	TGTGCCAGCAGTTTTCGGTCATTTCCGCGGCTGTTGGAATCCATCTACAATGAGCAGTTCTTC	CASSFRSFPRLLESIYNEQFF
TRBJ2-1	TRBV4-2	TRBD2	TGTGCCAGCAGCTATCCTAGCGGGGGGACTCACAATGAGCAGTTCTTC	CASSYPSGGTHNEQFF
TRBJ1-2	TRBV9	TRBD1	TGTGCCAGCAGCGTAGCCGGACAGGCGCTATATGGCTACACCTTC	CASSVAGQALYGYTF
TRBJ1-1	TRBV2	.	TGTGCCAACAGAATGAACACTGAAGCTTTCTTT	CANRMNTEAFF
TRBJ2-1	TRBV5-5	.	TGTGCCAGCAGCTTGGGGGGCAATGAGCAGTTCTTC	CASSLGGNEQFF
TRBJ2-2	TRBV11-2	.	TGTGCCAGCAGCTCTACCGGGGAGCTGTTTTTT	CASSSTGELFF
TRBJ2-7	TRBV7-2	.	TGTGCCAGCAGCTTAGACAGGATGAGCTCCTACGAGCAGTACTTC	CASSLDRMSSYEQYF
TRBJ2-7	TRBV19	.	TGTGCCAGTAGTATAGGGCAGGCCTACGAGCAGTACTTC	CASSIGQAYEQYF
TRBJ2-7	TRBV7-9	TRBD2	TGTGCCAGCAGCCCAGGACTAGCGGTTACCTACGAGCAGTACTTC	CASSPGLAVTYEQYF
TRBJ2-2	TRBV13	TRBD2	TGTGCCAGCAGCTCCGGGACTAGCAAGAACACCGGGGAGCTGTTTTTT	CASSSGTSKNTGELFF
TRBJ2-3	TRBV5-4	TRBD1	TGTGCCAGCAGCCGCGCAACAGGGGCGGATACGCAGTATTTT	CASSRATGADTQYF
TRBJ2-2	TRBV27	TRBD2	TGTGCCAGCAGTCTTCAAGCGGGGACGTCCCGGGAGCTGTTTTTT	CASSLQAGTSRELFF
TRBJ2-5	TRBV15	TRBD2	TGTGCCACCAGCAGACAGCGGGGTAGGGAGACCCAGTACTTC	CATSRQRGRETQYF
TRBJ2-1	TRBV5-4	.	TGTGCCAGCAGCTTGGCATTTCGGGGTAACCTCCCGGGTTACAATGAGCAGTTCTTC	CASSLAFRGNLPGYNEQFF
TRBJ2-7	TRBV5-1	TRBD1	TGCGCCAGCAGCCCGGGGACAGTCCCAGTCCACGAGCAGTACTTC	CASSPGTVPVHEQYF
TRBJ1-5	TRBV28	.	TGTGCCAGCATTTCGGCAATAAATCAGCCCCAGCATTTT	CASISAINQPQHF
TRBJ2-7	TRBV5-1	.	TGCGCCAGCAGCGACACCTACGAGCAGTACTTC	CASSDTYEQYF
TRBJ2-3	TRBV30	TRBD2	TGTGCCTGGGACTCGGGACTAACGACAGATACGCAGTATTTT	CAWDSGLTTDTQYF
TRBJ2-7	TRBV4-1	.	TGCGCCAGCAGCCACGTGGAGGGGGAAACCTACGAGCAGTACTTC	CASSHVEGETYEQYF
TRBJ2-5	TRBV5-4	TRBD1	TGTGCCAGCAGCTTGGACAGGGGGCAAGAGACCCAGTACTTC	CASSLDRGQETQYF
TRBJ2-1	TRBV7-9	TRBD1	TGTGCCAGCAGCTTAGAGGGGACAGGGTCGTTCTTC	CASSLEGTGSFF
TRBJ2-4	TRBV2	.	TGTGCCAGCAGCGAAGCCAAAAACATTCAGTACTTC	CASSEAKNIQYF
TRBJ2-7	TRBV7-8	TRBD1	TGTGCCAGCAGCTTAGTCCAGGGGGTCACCTACGAGCAGTACTTC	CASSLVQGVTYEQYF
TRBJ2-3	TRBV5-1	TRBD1	TGCGCCAGCAGCTGGGGCAGACAGGGTATCTCAGCTGATACGCAGTATTTT	CASSWGRQGISADTQYF
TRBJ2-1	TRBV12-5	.	TGTGCTAGTGCCGTCGAATACAATGAGCAGTTCTTC	CASAVEYNEQFF
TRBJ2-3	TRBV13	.	TGTGCCAGCAATACGGATCTAACAGATACGCAGTATTTT	CASNTDLTDTQYF